Here is one T cell receptor beta chain with its context. The data originate from a study of shared clonotypes between healthy human individuals. Sequencing was at deep level. The table came from immunoSEQ multiplex PCR; TCRdb's copy has only in-frame clones and leaves some out. The table records over 2 million clones, around 92% of them present only once. Germline V gives CDR1 MNHEY, CDR2 SMNVEV (reference sequence). J was trimmed by 2 bases and V by 8 bases; bases with no gene match: 4. This CDR3 region has 13 residues. Donors were healthy HIV-negative adults without recent acute infections or vaccinations.

The receptor's source is a man aged 18 to 30 in good health. Some clones in this sample may be carry-over from other donors' samples. Specimen: naive CD4+ T cells from PBMCs. Subset given: CD45RA+ positively selected. The chain is built from TRBV27 and TRBJ2-3; 7 nucleotides line up with TRBD2. For the CDR3, the DNA is TGTGCCAGCGGGGAGGGCCCCACAGATACGCAGTATTTT. Amino acid sequence: CASGEGPTDTQYF.